The clone carrying this T cell receptor beta chain was observed many times. Its antigen remains unidentified. The CDR3 length is 13 residues. Looked up from germline, CDR1 is LGHNA and CDR2 is YNFKEQ. The junction had 8 bases not matched to a gene; V was cut back by 5 bases and J by 8 bases. TCRdb recomputed calls from the 5' RACE reads with MiXCR, one row per CDR3 protein. The repertoire holds about 240,000 distinct CDR3 sequences, with under 12% as singletons. The data belong to a study of identical twins. Study results and caveats: Conclusions were based on cross-sectional statistical analysis, without following the same donors.

The sample was memory T cells sorted from blood. The TCR comes from a man aged 45-60 years in good health. V usage is TRBV4-2 and J usage is TRBJ1-2, with 7 bases that match TRBD1. The CDR3 DNA follows: TGTGCCAGCAGCTCGACAGGGTTTGGGGGCTACACCTTC. Translating gives CASSSTGFGGYTF.